This T cell receptor (beta chain) came from a study of blood T cell repertoires in COVID-19. Whole-study context: Acute-phase and convalescent COVID-19 samples originated in the United States, Italy and Spain. T cells, B-cell-depleted T cells, or PBMCs provided the cDNA or gDNA that served as material.

Authors' methods: Using reference gene primer amplification, nucleated cell counts were estimated. Profiled with immunoSEQ multiplex PCR; TCRdb holds only in-frame clones, not every one. Clone size and V and J calls were adopted from that table, with D and trimming inferred from the DNA. This table holds a few hundred thousand clones, 75% to 90% found once. J gave up 10 bases and V 3 bases, and 8 bases lay outside the gene matches. Germline V gives CDR1 LNHNV, CDR2 YYDKDF (reference sequence). CDR3 length: 15 residues. Recovered status in Cohort 3 required two negative PCRs, clearance, or symptom resolution.

Sequencing was done on a sample of PBMCs or T cells enriched from blood (not recorded which). This clonotype originated in a woman aged 40 to 55 who had recovered from COVID-19. The V and J genes are TRBV15 and TRBJ1-6, with 8 nucleotides matching TRBD1. The CDR3 DNA is TGTGCCACCAGCAGTTTCGGACAGGGTAACTCACCCCTCCACTTT. Amino acids: CATSSFGQGNSPLHF.